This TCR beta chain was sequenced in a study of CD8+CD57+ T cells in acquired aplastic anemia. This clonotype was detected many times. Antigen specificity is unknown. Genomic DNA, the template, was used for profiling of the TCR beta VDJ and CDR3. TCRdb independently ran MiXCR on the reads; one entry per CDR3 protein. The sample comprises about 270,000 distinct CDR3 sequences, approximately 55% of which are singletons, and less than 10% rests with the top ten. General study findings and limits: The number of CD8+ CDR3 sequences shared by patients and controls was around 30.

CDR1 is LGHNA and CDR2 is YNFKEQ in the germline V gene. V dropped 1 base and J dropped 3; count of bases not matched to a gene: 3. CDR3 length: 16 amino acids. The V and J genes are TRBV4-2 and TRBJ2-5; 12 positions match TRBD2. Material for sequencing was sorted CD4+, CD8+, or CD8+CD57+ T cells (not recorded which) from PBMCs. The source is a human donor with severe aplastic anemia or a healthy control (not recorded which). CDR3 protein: CASSQVLAGGEETQYF. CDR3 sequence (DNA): TGTGCCAGCAGCCAAGTACTAGCGGGGGGTGAAGAGACCCAGTACTTC.